Described below is a single T cell receptor (beta chain) sequence and its context. The antigen is unknown. The record originates from a study of Graves' ophthalmopathy and Graves' hyperthyroidism. Study-level results: Progression of ophthalmopathy was predicted by the model with less than 71% sensitivity and under 85% specificity. The 13-signature model separated ophthalmopathy from stable hyperthyroidism at around 88% sensitivity and almost 83% specificity.

CDR3 regions of TCR beta were amplified from RNA transcripts. RT-PCR was first run with HTBI primers, then multiplex PCR in a second round. TCRdb analysed the multiplex PCR reads with MiXCR anew, one entry per CDR3 protein. The sample has over a million distinct CDR3 sequences, about 40% seen once. This CDR3 spans 13 amino acids. V dropped 6 bases and J dropped 6; count of bases not matched to a gene: 4. Germline CDR1 reads SQVTM; CDR2 reads ANQGSEA. J is TRBJ1-6 and V is TRBV29-1; 8 bases fit TRBD1. Sequenced input: peripheral blood or thyroid tissue (not recorded which). This clonotype was obtained from an adult man with Graves' hyperthyroidism. The CDR3 is CSVRGQGNSPLHF. In DNA, the CDR3 is TGCAGCGTACGTGGACAGGGTAATTCACCCCTCCACTTT.